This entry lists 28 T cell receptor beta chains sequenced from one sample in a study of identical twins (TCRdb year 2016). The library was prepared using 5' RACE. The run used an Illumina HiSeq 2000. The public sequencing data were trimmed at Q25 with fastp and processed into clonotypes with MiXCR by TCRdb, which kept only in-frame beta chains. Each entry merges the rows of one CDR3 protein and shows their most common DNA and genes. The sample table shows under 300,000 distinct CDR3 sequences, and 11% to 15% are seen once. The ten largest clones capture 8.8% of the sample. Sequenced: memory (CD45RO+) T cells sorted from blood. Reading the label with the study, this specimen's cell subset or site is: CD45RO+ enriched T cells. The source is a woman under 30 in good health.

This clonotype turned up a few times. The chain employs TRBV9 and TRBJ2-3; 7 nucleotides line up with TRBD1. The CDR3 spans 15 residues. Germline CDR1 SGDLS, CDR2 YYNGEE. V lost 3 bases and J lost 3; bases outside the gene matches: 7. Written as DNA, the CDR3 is TGTGCCAGCAGCGGCGACAGGGTCGTAACAGATACGCAGTATTTT. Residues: CASSGDRVVTDTQYF.

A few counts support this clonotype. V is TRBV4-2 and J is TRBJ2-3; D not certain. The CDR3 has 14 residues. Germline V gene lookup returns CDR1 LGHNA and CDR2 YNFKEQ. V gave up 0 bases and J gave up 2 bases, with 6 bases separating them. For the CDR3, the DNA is TGTGCCAGCAGCCAAGAAGCCCTCACAGATACGCAGTATTTT. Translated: CASSQEALTDTQYF.

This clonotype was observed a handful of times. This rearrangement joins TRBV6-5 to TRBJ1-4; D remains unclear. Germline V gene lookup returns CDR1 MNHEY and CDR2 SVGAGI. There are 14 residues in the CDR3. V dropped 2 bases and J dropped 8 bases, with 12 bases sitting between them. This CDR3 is CASSYRRKGEKLFF. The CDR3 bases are TGTGCCAGCAGTTACCGGCGGAAGGGCGAAAAACTGTTTTTT.

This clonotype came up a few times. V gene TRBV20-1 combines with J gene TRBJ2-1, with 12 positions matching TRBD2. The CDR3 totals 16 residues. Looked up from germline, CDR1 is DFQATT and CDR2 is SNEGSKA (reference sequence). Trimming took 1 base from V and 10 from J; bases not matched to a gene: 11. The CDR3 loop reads CSARVSGTSGWGEQFF. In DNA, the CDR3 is TGCAGTGCTAGAGTTTCCGGGACTAGCGGGTGGGGGGAGCAGTTCTTC.

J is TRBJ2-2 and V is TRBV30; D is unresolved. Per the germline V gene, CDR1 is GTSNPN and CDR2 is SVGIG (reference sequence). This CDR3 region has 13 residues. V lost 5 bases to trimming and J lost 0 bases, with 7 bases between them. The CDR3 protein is CAWALSNTGELFF. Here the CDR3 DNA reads TGTGCCTGGGCCCTATCGAACACCGGGGAGCTGTTTTTT.

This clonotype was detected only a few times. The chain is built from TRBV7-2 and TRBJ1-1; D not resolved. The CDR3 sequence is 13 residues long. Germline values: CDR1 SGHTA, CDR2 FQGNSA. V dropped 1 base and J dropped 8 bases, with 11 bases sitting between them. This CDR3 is CASSLEHGREAFF. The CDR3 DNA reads TGTGCCAGCAGCTTAGAACACGGCAGAGAAGCTTTCTTT.

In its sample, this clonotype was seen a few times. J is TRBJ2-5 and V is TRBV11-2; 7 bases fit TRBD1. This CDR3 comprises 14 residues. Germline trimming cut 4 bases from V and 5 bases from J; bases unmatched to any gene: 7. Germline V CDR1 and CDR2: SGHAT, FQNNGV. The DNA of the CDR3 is TGTGCCAGCAGCTCGAGGACAGGAATGGAGACCCAGTACTTC. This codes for CASSSRTGMETQYF.

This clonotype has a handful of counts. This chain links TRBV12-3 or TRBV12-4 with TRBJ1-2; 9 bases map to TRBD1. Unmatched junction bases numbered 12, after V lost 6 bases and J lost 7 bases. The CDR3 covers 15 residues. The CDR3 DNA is TGTGCCAGCAGCAAACAGGGGGCACGGGCAGGTGGCTACACCTTC. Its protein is CASSKQGARAGGYTF.

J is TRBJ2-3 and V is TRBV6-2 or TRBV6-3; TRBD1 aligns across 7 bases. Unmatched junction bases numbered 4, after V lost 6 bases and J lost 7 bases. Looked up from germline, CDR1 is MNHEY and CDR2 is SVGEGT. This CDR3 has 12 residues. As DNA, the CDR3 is TGTGCCAGCAGCTCGGGACAGAATACGCAGTATTTT. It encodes CASSSGQNTQYF.

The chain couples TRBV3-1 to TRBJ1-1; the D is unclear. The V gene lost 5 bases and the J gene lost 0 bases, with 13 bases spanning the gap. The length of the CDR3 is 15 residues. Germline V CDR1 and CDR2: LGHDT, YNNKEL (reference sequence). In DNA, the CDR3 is TGTGCCAGCAGCGGGTGGGGAGGGATGAACACTGAAGCTTTCTTT. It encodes CASSGWGGMNTEAFF.

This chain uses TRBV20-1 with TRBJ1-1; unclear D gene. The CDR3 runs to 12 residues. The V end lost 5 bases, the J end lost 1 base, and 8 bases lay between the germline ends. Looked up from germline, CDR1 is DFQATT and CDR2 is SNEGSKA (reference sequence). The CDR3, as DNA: TGCAGTGCTTGTACATGGAACACTGAAGCTTTCTTT. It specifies CSACTWNTEAFF.

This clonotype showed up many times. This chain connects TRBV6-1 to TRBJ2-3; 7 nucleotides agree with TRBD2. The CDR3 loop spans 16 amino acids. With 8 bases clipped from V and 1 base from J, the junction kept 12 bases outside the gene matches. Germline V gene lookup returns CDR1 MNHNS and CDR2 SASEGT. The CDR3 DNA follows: TGTGCCAGCCGCCCGGGACTATCAGTACGCACAGATACGCAGTATTTT. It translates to CASRPGLSVRTDTQYF.

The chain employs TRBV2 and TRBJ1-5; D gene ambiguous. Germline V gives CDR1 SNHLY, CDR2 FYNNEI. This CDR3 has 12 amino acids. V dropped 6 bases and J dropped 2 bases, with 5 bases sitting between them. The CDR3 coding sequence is TGTGCCAGCAGGGACGGCAATCAGCCCCAGCATTTT. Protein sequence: CASRDGNQPQHF.

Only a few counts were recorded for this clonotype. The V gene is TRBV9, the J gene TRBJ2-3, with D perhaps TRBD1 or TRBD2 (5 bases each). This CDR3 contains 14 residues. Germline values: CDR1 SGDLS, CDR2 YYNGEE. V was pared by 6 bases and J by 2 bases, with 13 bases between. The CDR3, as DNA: TGTGCCAGCACCGACGGGGCACTCACAGATACGCAGTATTTT. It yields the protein CASTDGALTDTQYF.

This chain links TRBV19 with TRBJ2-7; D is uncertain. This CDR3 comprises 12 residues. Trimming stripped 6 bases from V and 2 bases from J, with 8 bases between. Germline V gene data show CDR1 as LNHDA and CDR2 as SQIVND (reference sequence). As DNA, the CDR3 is TGTGCCAGTAGGGGTGGGACCTACGAGCAGTACTTC. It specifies CASRGGTYEQYF.

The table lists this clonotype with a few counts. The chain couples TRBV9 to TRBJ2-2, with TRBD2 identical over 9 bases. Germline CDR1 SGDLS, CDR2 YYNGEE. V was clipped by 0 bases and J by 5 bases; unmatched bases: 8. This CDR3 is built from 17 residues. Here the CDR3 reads CASSVDTSGPLTGELFF. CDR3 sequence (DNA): TGTGCCAGCAGCGTAGATACTAGCGGGCCCCTAACCGGGGAGCTGTTTTTT.

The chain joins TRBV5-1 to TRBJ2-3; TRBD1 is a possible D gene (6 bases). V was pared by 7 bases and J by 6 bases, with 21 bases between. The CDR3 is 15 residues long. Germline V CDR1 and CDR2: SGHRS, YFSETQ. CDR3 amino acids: CASLQGRGVGDTQYF. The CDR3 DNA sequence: TGCGCCAGCTTACAGGGTCGGGGAGTAGGGGATACGCAGTATTTT.

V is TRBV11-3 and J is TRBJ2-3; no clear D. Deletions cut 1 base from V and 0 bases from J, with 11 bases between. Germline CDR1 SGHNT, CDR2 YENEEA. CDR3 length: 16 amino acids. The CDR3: CASSLVTEVSTDTQYF. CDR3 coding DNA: TGTGCCAGCAGCTTAGTTACCGAGGTCAGCACAGATACGCAGTATTTT.

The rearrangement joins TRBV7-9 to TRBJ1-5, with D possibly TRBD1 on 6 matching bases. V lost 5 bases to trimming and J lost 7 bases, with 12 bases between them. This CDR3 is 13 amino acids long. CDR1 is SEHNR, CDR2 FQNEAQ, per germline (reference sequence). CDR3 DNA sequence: TGTGCCAGCAGCCGGGACACGCGGCAGCCCCAGCATTTT. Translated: CASSRDTRQPQHF. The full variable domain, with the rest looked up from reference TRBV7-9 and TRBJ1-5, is DTGVSQNPRHKITKRGQNVTFRCDPISEHNRLYWYRQTLGQGPEFLTYFQNEAQLEKSRLLSDRFSAERPKGSFSTLEIQRTEQGDSAMYLCASSRDTRQPQHFGDGTRLSIL.

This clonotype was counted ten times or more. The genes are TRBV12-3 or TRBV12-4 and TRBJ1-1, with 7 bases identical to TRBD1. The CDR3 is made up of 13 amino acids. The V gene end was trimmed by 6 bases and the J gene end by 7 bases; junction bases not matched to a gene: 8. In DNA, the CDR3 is TGTGCCAGCAGAGGGAGGGGGCAGGTTGAAGCTTTCTTT. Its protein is CASRGRGQVEAFF.

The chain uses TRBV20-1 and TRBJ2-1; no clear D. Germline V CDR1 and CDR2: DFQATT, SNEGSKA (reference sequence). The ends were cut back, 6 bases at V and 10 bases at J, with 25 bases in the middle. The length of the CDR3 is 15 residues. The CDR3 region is CSASTVVGADGEQFF. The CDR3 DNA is TGCAGTGCGAGTACCGTAGTCGGAGCTGACGGAGAGCAGTTCTTC.

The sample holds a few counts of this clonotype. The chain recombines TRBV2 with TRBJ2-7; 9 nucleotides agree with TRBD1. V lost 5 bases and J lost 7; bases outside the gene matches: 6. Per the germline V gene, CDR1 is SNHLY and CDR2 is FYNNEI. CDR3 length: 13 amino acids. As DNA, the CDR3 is TGTGCCAGCAGTCGGACAGGGGTAGAGGAGCAGTACTTC. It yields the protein CASSRTGVEEQYF.

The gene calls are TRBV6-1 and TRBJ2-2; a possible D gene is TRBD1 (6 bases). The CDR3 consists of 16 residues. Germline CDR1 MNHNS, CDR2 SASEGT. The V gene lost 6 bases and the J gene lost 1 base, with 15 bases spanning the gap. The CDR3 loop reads CASSRRRQENTGELFF. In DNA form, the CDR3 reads TGTGCCAGCAGCCGCCGCCGACAGGAGAACACCGGGGAGCTGTTTTTT.

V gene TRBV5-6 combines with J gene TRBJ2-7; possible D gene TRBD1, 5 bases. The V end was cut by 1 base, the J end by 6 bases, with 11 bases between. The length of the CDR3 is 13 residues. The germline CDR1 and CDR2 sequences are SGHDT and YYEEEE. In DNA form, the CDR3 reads TGTGCCAGCAGCTTGCGAGCAGGGTCCGAGCAGTACTTC. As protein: CASSLRAGSEQYF.

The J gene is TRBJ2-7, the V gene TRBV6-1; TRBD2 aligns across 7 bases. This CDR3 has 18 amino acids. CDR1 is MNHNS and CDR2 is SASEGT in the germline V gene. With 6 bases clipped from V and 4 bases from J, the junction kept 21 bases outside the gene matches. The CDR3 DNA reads TGTGCCAGCAGCCACGGGAGGCGCGTGTTTTCTAATCGGTACGAGCAGTACTTC. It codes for CASSHGRRVFSNRYEQYF.

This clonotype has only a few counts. This CDR3 reads CASSDSGTGGHNEQFF. The CDR3 coding sequence is TGTGCCAGCAGTGACTCAGGGACAGGGGGTCACAATGAGCAGTTCTTC. This rearrangement joins TRBV6-4 to TRBJ2-1; 11 positions match TRBD1. This CDR3 has 16 amino acids. From germline, CDR1 is MRHNA and CDR2 SNTAGT. V dropped 0 bases and J dropped 5; count of bases not matched to a gene: 3.

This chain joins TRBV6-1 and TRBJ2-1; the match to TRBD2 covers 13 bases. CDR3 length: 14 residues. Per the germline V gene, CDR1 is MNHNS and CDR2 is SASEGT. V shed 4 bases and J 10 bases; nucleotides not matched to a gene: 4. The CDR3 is CASSGLAGGLEQFF. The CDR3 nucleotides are TGTGCCAGCAGTGGACTAGCGGGGGGCCTAGAGCAGTTCTTC.

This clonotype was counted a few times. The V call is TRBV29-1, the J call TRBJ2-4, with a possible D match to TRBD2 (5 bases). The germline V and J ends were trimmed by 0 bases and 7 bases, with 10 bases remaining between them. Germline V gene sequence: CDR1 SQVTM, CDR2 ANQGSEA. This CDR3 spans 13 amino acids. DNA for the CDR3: TGCAGCGTTGAAGATCGGGCGGGTAACATTCAGTACTTC. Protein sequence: CSVEDRAGNIQYF. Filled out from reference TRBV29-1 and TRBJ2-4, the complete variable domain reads SAVISQKPSRDICQRGTSLTIQCQVDSQVTMMFWYRQQPGQSLTLIATANQGSEATYESGFVIDKFPISRPNLTFSTLTVSNMSPEDSSIYLCSVEDRAGNIQYFGAGTRLSVL.